The next 20 T cell receptor beta chains were all read from a single sample in a study of T cells in Graves' hyperthyroidism and ophthalmopathy. Amplification yielded TCR beta CDR3 regions, with RNA transcripts as the source. When the TCR CDR3 underwent first-round RT-PCR, the HTBI primer set was used. TCRdb itself ran the multiplex PCR reads through MiXCR, one entry per CDR3 protein. Of approximately 430,000 distinct CDR3 sequences in the sample, roughly 14% were seen once. The sequenced sample consisted of blood. These receptors originate from a woman aged 18 to 35 with Graves' hyperthyroidism.

This clonotype appeared a few times. This sequence joins TRBV28 and TRBJ2-7; no clear D. Per germline, CDR1 MDHEN and CDR2 SYDVKM. This CDR3 region has 13 residues. CDR3 sequence reads: CAIDGKSSYEQYF. The CDR3, as DNA: TGTGCGATAGACGGAAAGAGCTCCTACGAGCAGTACTTC. The full variable domain, rest sourced from reference TRBV28 and TRBJ2-7, is DVKVTQSSRYLVKRTGEKVFLECVQDMDHENMFWYRQDPGLGLRLIYFSYDVKMKEKGDIPEGYSVSREKKERFSLILESASTNQTSMYLCAIDGKSSYEQYFGPGTRLTVT.

This clonotype has ten or more counts. J is TRBJ2-1 and V is TRBV28; D tentatively fits TRBD1 or TRBD2 (5 bases each). V lost 5 bases and J lost 8, with 13 bases in between. This CDR3 has 13 amino acids. The V gene's germline CDR1 is MDHEN and CDR2 SYDVKM. The CDR3 nucleotides are TGTGCCAGCAGTCTGGGACGTGGGGATGAGCAGTTCTTC. Residues: CASSLGRGDEQFF.

This clonotype was picked up a small number of times. V gene TRBV2 combines with J gene TRBJ2-6, with 7 bases aligning to TRBD1. Per the germline V gene, CDR1 is SNHLY and CDR2 is FYNNEI. The CDR3 contains 17 residues. The junction had 10 bases not matched to a gene; V was cut back by 8 bases and J by 0 bases. The CDR3: CASSGQDGLSGANVLTF. The CDR3 DNA is TGTGCCAGCTCTGGACAGGATGGACTCTCTGGGGCCAACGTCCTGACTTTC.

This clonotype showed up many times. V and J are TRBV7-9 and TRBJ2-1; maybe TRBD2 (5 bases). The ends were cut back, 1 base at V and 5 bases at J, with 15 bases in the middle. Germline CDR1 and CDR2: SEHNR and FQNEAQ (reference sequence). The CDR3 length is 16 residues. The CDR3 region is CASSLVLTGWDNEQFF. CDR3 bases: TGTGCCAGCAGCTTAGTCTTAACGGGATGGGACAATGAGCAGTTCTTC.

The rearrangement links TRBV20-1 to TRBJ2-3, with 10 bases identical to TRBD2. Germline V gene lookup returns CDR1 DFQATT and CDR2 SNEGSKA (reference sequence). V was clipped by 6 bases and J by 8 bases; unmatched bases: 14. This CDR3 is 15 amino acids long. Here the CDR3 DNA reads TGCAGTGCAAAAGCGGCTAGCGGGGGAGTCCGTACGCAGTATTTT. Protein sequence: CSAKAASGGVRTQYF.

The table lists this clonotype with many counts. The chain couples TRBV7-2 to TRBJ2-5, with D perhaps being TRBD1 or TRBD2 (6 bases each). Germline V gene sequence: CDR1 SGHTA, CDR2 FQGNSA. This CDR3 is built from 14 residues. Trimming took off 2 bases at V and 5 bases at J, with 12 bases between the two ends. The CDR3 region has the DNA TGTGCCAGCAGCTTATGGGGGGCGGGGGAGACCCAGTACTTC. Amino acids: CASSLWGAGETQYF.

V usage is TRBV4-3 and J usage is TRBJ2-1, with no clear D. The CDR3 runs to 13 residues. Trimming removed 4 bases at V and 6 bases at J, with 10 bases between. Germline-derived CDR1 and CDR2 are LGHNA and YSLEER. CDR3 in DNA: TGCGCCAGCAGCCCCCTAGTAGGCAATGAGCAGTTCTTC. As protein: CASSPLVGNEQFF.

The table lists this clonotype with many counts. The chain recombines TRBV6-1 with TRBJ2-3, with 8 bases fitting TRBD1. CDR1 and CDR2 from the germline V gene are MNHNS and SASEGT. Losses at the gene ends were 8 bases for V and 1 base for J; bases not matched to a gene: 11. This CDR3 contains 16 residues. The CDR3 bases are TGTGCCAGCCGGACTCTGGACAGGGCGGGCACAGATACGCAGTATTTT. Translated, it gives CASRTLDRAGTDTQYF.

This clonotype appeared many times. This chain uses TRBV28 with TRBJ1-1, with 8 positions matching TRBD1. CDR3 size: 17 residues. The ends lost 5 bases at V and 0 bases at J; junction bases unmatched: 11. Germline CDR1 is MDHEN and CDR2 is SYDVKM. In DNA form, the CDR3 reads TGTGCCAGCAGTATTACAGGGGGTACAGTGGTGAACACTGAAGCTTTCTTT. Translating it yields CASSITGGTVVNTEAFF.

This clonotype was picked up many times. DNA for the CDR3: TGTGCCAGCAGCTCCCCGGGACAGGGGAACAATGAGCAGTTCTTC. Encoded protein: CASSSPGQGNNEQFF. The chain combines TRBV7-3 with TRBJ2-1, with 10 bases lining up with TRBD1. The CDR3 totals 15 residues. With V trimmed by 4 bases and J by 5 bases, 5 bases remained unmatched. Germline V gene data show CDR1 as SGHTA and CDR2 as FQGTGA.

The chain's CDR3 is CASSWGTGENSPLHF. CDR3 coding DNA: TGCGCCAGCAGCTGGGGGACAGGGGAAAATTCACCCCTCCACTTT. The chain has TRBV5-1 and TRBJ1-6; 10 bases line up with TRBD1. Germline CDR1 is SGHRS and CDR2 is YFSETQ. V shed 3 bases and J 7 bases; nucleotides not matched to a gene: 4. The CDR3 has 15 amino acids.

This clonotype has just a few counts. V gene TRBV7-9 combines with J gene TRBJ1-4, with a tentative D call TRBD1 (5 bases). The CDR3 is made up of 15 amino acids. V lost 1 base and J lost 3, with 9 bases in between. Germline V gene data show CDR1 as SEHNR and CDR2 as FQNEAQ (reference sequence). CDR3 coding DNA: TGTGCCAGCAGCTTAGAGCGGACACCTAATGAAAAACTGTTTTTT. This translates into CASSLERTPNEKLFF. The entire variable domain, with the rest obtained from reference TRBV7-9 and TRBJ1-4, is as follows: DTGVSQNPRHKITKRGQNVTFRCDPISEHNRLYWYRQTLGQGPEFLTYFQNEAQLEKSRLLSDRFSAERPKGSFSTLEIQRTEQGDSAMYLCASSLERTPNEKLFFGSGTQLSVL.

The gene calls are TRBV7-9 and TRBJ1-1, with D maybe TRBD1 (6 bases). V was trimmed by 5 bases and J by 2 bases, leaving 15 bases between them. CDR1 is SEHNR, CDR2 FQNEAQ, per germline (reference sequence). The CDR3 contains 15 residues. CDR3 amino acids: CASSQIGGANTEAFF. In DNA, the CDR3 is TGTGCCAGCAGCCAAATCGGGGGGGCTAACACTGAAGCTTTCTTT. The full variable domain, completed using reference TRBV7-9 and TRBJ1-1, is DTGVSQNPRHKITKRGQNVTFRCDPISEHNRLYWYRQTLGQGPEFLTYFQNEAQLEKSRLLSDRFSAERPKGSFSTLEIQRTEQGDSAMYLCASSQIGGANTEAFFGQGTRLTVV.

There are many counts of this clonotype. The V gene is TRBV5-5, the J gene TRBJ2-2; unclear D gene. V was shortened by 2 bases and J by 7 bases, with 9 bases between the two germline ends. The CDR3 length is 13 residues. The germline V gene has CDR1 SGHKS and CDR2 YYEKEE (reference sequence). This CDR3 is CASSLKSGGELFF. CDR3 bases: TGTGCCAGCAGCTTAAAATCAGGCGGGGAGCTGTTTTTT. Supplemented by reference TRBV5-5 and TRBJ2-2, the full variable domain reads DAGVTQSPTHLIKTRGQQVTLRCSPISGHKSVSWYQQVLGQGPQFIFQYYEKEERGRGNFPDRFSARQFPNYSSELNVNALLLGDSALYLCASSLKSGGELFFGEGSRLTVL.

This clonotype was detected ten times or more. The J gene is TRBJ2-1, the V gene TRBV20-1, with 8 positions matching TRBD2. The length of the CDR3 is 16 residues. Unmatched junction bases numbered 9, after V lost 2 bases and J lost 3 bases. Germline CDR1 is DFQATT and CDR2 is SNEGSKA (reference sequence). CDR3 in amino acids: CSARYRERELYNEQFF. For the CDR3, the DNA is TGCAGTGCTAGATACCGTGAGCGGGAGCTCTACAATGAGCAGTTCTTC.

At least ten counts were recorded for this clonotype. This chain connects TRBV2 to TRBJ2-7; possibly TRBD1 for D (6 bases). V was trimmed by 2 bases and J by 4 bases, leaving 12 bases between them. Germline V gene lookup returns CDR1 SNHLY and CDR2 FYNNEI. This CDR3 comprises 14 residues. The CDR3 region has the DNA TGTGCCAGCAGTGAAACAGGGCTCGGATACGAGCAGTACTTC. Amino acid sequence: CASSETGLGYEQYF.

This clonotype has a count of ten or more. The gene calls are TRBV20-1 and TRBJ2-3; no definite D call. V lost 6 bases, J lost 4 bases, and 14 bases lay in between. The CDR3 has 13 amino acids. Germline-derived CDR1 and CDR2 are DFQATT and SNEGSKA (reference sequence). This CDR3 reads CSASPALADTQYF. The CDR3 nucleotides read TGCAGTGCCTCGCCAGCGCTTGCAGATACGCAGTATTTT.

This clonotype was seen a few times. The J gene is TRBJ1-1, the V gene TRBV4-1, with a tentative D call TRBD1 (6 bases). The ends were cut back, 1 base at V and 5 bases at J, with 17 bases in the middle. Germline values: CDR1 MGHRA, CDR2 YSYEKL. The CDR3 is 16 amino acids. The CDR3 nucleotides are TGCGCCAGCAGCCAAGTTGGTCGGGGGGCGCGGACTGAAGCTTTCTTT. It yields the protein CASSQVGRGARTEAFF.

The V call is TRBV6-2 or TRBV6-3, the J call TRBJ1-6; D not certain. In germline, CDR1 is MNHEY, CDR2 SVGEGT. V was trimmed by 5 bases and J by 7 bases, leaving 18 bases between them. There are 16 residues in the CDR3. The chain's CDR3 is CASSTATGGWNSPLHF. Here the CDR3 DNA reads TGTGCCAGCAGTACGGCGACTGGAGGGTGGAATTCACCCCTCCACTTT.

This clonotype was detected only a few times. This chain uses TRBV4-1 with TRBJ1-4; weak D call: TRBD1 (6 bases). Germline CDR1 and CDR2: MGHRA and YSYEKL. Trimming cost V 2 bases and J 8 bases, with 21 bases left between them. This CDR3 comprises 17 residues. Written as DNA, the CDR3 is TGCGCCAGCAGCCAAAGCCCGGGGAGGGGGAGACTAGAAAAACTGTTTTTT. The encoded protein is CASSQSPGRGRLEKLFF.